This TCR beta chain was captured by sequencing in a study of blood T cell repertoires in COVID-19. Study at large: The United States, Italy and Spain provided the acute and convalescent COVID-19 samples. The analysed material was cDNA or gDNA that came from T cells, B-cell-depleted T cells, or PBMCs.

Methods used by the authors: How many nucleated cells were present was estimated from reference gene primer amplification. Produced via immunoSEQ multiplex PCR; TCRdb's table is partial and in-frame only. V, J and clone size reflect that table, while D and trimming were determined from the DNA. The data show approximately 240,000 clones, more than 65% seen once. Only a few counts were recorded for this clone. This CDR3 is built from 15 residues. Germline trimming cut 6 bases from V and 10 bases from J; bases unmatched to any gene: 14. Germline V gene data show CDR1 as MDHEN and CDR2 as SYDVKM. Sequenced: peripheral blood. The TCR originated in a woman aged 55-70 years with acute or convalescent COVID-19. This sequence joins TRBV28 and TRBJ1-4, with TRBD1 matching over 7 bases. The CDR3 spells CASRLNRGVVRKLFF. For the CDR3, the DNA is TGTGCCAGCAGGTTGAACAGGGGAGTTGTGCGAAAACTGTTTTTT.